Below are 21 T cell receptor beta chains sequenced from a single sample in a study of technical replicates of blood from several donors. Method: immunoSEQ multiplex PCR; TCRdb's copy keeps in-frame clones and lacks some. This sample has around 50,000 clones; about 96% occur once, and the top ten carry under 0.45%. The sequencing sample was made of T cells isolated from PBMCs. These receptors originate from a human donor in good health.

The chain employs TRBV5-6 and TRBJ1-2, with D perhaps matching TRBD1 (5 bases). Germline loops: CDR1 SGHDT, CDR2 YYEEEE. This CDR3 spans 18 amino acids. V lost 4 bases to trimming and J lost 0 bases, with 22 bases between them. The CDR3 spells CASSPYQTVPIANYGYTF. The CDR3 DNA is TGTGCCAGCAGCCCCTACCAGACAGTCCCGATCGCTAACTATGGCTACACCTTC.

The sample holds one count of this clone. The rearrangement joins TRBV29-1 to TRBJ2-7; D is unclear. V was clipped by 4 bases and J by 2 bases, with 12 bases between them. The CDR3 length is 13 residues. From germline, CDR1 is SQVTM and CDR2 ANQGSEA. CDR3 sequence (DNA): TGCAGCGTTGTAGGTAGCTTACCCTACGAGCAGTACTTC. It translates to CSVVGSLPYEQYF.

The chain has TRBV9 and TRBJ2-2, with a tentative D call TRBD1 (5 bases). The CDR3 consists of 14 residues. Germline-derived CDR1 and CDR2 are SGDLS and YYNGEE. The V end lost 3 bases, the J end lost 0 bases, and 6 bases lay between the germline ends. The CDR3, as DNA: TGTGCCAGCAGCGGACAGCCGAACACCGGGGAGCTGTTTTTT. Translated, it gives CASSGQPNTGELFF. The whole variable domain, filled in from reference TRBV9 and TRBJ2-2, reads DSGVTQTPKHLITATGQRVTLRCSPRSGDLSVYWYQQSLDQGLQFLIQYYNGEERAKGNILERFSAQQFPDLHSELNLSSLELGDSALYFCASSGQPNTGELFFGEGSRLTVL.

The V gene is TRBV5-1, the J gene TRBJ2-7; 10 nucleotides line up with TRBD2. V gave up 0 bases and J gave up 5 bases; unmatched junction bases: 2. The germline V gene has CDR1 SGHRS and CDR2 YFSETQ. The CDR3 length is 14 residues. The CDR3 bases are TGCGCCAGCAGCTTGGCCCTAGCGGGAGACGAGCAGTACTTC. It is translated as CASSLALAGDEQYF.

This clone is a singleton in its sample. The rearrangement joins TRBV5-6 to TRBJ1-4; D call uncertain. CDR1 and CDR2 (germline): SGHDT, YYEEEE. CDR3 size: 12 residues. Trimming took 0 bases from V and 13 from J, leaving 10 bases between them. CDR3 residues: CASSLAKDRLFF. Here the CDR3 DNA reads TGTGCCAGCAGCTTGGCTAAAGATAGACTGTTTTTT.

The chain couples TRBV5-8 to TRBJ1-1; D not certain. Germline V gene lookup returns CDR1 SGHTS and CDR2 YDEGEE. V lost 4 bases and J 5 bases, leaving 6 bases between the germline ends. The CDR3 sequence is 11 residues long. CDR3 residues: CASSPQTEAFF. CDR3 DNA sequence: TGTGCCAGCAGCCCCCAGACTGAAGCTTTCTTT.

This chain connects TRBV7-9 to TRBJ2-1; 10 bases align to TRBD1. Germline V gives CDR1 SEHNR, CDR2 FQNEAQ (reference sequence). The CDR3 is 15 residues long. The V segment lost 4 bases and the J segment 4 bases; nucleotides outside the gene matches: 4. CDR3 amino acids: CASSSGTGEYNEQFF. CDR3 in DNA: TGTGCCAGCAGCTCCGGGACAGGGGAATACAATGAGCAGTTCTTC.

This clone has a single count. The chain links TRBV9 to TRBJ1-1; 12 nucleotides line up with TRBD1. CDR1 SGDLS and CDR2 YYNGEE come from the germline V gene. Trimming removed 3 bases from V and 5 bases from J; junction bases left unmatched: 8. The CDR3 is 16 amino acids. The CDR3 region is CASSANRDRGRTEAFF. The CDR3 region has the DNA TGTGCCAGCAGCGCCAACCGGGACAGGGGGCGAACTGAAGCTTTCTTT.

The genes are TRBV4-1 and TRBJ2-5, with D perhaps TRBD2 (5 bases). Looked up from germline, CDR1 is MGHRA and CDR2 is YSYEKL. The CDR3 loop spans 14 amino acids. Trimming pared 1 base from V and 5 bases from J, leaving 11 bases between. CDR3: CASSQAGRIETQYF. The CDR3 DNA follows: TGCGCCAGCAGCCAAGCGGGAAGAATCGAGACCCAGTACTTC.

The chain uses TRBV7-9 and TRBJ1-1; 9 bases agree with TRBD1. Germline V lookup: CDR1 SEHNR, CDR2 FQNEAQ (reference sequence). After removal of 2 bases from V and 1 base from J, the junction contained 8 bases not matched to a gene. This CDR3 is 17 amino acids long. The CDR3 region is CASSLPGGQGWNTEAFF. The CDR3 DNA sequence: TGTGCCAGCAGCTTACCCGGCGGACAGGGGTGGAACACTGAAGCTTTCTTT.

The CDR3: CASSFGGEGASGYTF. The CDR3 DNA follows: TGTGCCAGCAGCTTCGGAGGGGAAGGGGCGAGCGGCTACACCTTC. This sequence joins TRBV7-9 and TRBJ1-2, with D possibly TRBD1 on 5 matching bases. Germline assignment: CDR1 SEHNR and CDR2 FQNEAQ (reference sequence). The V end lost 3 bases, the J end lost 8 bases, and 19 bases lay between the germline ends. This CDR3 is built from 15 residues.

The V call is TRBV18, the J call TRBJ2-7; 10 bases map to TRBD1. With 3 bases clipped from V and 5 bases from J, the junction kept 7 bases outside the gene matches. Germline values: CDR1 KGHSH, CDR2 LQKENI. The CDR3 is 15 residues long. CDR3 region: CASSPSGTGAHEQYF. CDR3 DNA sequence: TGTGCCAGCTCACCCTCCGGGACAGGGGCCCACGAGCAGTACTTC. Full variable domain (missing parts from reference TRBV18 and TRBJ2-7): NAGVMQNPRHLVRRRGQEARLRCSPMKGHSHVYWYRQLPEEGLKFMVYLQKENIIDESGMPKERFSAEFPKEGPSILRIQQVVRGDSAAYFCASSPSGTGAHEQYFGPGTRLTVT.

The CDR3 sequence: CASTRTEGIITEAFF. CDR3 sequence (DNA): TGTGCCAGCACCCGGACAGAGGGGATAATCACTGAAGCTTTCTTT. The chain has TRBV27 and TRBJ1-1, with D maybe TRBD1 (6 bases). The CDR3 has 15 amino acids. CDR1 is MNHEY, CDR2 SMNVEV, per germline (reference sequence). With 7 bases removed from V and 4 bases from J, the gap between germline ends came to 19 bases.

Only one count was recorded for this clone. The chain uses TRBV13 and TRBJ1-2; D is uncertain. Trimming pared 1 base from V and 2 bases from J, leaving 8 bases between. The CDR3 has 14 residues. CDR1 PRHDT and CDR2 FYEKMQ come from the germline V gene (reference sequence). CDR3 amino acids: CASSLDTTNYGYTF. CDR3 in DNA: TGTGCCAGCAGCTTAGACACAACCAACTATGGCTACACCTTC.

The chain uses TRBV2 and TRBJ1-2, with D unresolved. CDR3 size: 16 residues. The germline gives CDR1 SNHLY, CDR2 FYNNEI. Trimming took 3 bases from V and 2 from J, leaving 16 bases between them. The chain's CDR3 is CASSEGGEGRNYGYTF. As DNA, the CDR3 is TGTGCCAGCAGTGAGGGAGGAGAGGGAAGGAACTATGGCTACACCTTC.

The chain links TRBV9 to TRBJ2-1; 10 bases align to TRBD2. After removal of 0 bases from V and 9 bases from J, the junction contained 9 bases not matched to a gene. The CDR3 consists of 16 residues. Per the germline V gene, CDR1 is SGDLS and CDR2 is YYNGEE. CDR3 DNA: TGTGCCAGCAGCGTAGCTGCGTTAGCGGGAGGAAGTGAGCAGTTCTTC. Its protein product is CASSVAALAGGSEQFF. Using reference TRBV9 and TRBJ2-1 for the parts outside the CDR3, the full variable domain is DSGVTQTPKHLITATGQRVTLRCSPRSGDLSVYWYQQSLDQGLQFLIQYYNGEERAKGNILERFSAQQFPDLHSELNLSSLELGDSALYFCASSVAALAGGSEQFFGPGTRLTVL.

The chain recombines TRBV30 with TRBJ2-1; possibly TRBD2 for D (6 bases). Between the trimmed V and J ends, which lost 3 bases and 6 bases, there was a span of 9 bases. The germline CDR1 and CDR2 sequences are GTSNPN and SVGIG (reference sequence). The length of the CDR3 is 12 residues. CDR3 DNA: TGTGCCTGGAGGACTAGGTTCAATGAGCAGTTCTTC. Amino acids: CAWRTRFNEQFF.

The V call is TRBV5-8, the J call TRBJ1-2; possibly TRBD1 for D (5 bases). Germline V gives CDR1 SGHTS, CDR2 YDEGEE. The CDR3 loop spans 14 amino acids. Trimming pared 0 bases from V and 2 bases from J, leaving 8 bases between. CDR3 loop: CASSLEQGNYGYTF. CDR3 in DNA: TGTGCCAGCAGCTTGGAGCAGGGCAACTATGGCTACACCTTC.

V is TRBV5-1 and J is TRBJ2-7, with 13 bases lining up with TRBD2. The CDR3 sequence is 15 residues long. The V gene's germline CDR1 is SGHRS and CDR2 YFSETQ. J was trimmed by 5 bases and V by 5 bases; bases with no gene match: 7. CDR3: CASSGLAGAQDEQYF. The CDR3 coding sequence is TGCGCCAGCAGTGGACTAGCGGGAGCTCAGGACGAGCAGTACTTC. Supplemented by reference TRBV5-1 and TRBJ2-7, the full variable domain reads KAGVTQTPRYLIKTRGQQVTLSCSPISGHRSVSWYQQTPGQGLQFLFEYFSETQRNKGNFPGRFSGRQFSNSRSEMNVSTLELGDSALYLCASSGLAGAQDEQYFGPGTRLTVT.

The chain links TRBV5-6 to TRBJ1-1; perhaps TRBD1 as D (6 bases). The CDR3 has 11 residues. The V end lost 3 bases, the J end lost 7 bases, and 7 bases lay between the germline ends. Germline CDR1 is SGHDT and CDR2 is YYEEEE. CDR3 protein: CASSYRDEAFF. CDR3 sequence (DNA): TGTGCCAGCAGCTACAGGGATGAAGCTTTCTTT.

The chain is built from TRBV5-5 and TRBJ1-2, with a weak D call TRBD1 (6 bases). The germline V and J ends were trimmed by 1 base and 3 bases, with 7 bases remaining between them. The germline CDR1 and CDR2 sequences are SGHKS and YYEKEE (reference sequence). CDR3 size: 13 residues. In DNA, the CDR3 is TGTGCCAGCAGCTTGCGACAGGACTATGGCTACACCTTC. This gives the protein CASSLRQDYGYTF.